This T cell receptor beta chain is drawn from a study of blood T cell repertoires in COVID-19. Study-wide context: T cells, B-cell-depleted T cells, or PBMCs provided the cDNA or gDNA that served as material.

V trimming: 7 bases; J trimming: 0 bases; junction bases outside the gene matches: 11. Germline CDR1 is SQVTM and CDR2 is ANQGSEA. The CDR3 is made up of 15 amino acids. The participants were between about 18 and 95 years old and came from 20 to 30 US areas. Participants had their cohort set by participant-reported clinical history. TCRdb's copy holds only in-frame clones and misses some; the assay was immunoSEQ multiplex PCR. The table has more than 300,000 clones, around 83% seen once. Sequencing input: PBMCs or T cells enriched from blood (not recorded which). This chain links TRBV29-1 with TRBJ1-1, with TRBD1 matching over 7 bases. This TCR was recovered from a woman aged 45-65 years who had recovered from COVID-19. This CDR3 reads CSAKTQQGMNTEAFF. DNA of the CDR3: TGCAGCGCAAAAACGCAACAGGGGATGAACACTGAAGCTTTCTTT. The full variable domain, completed using reference TRBV29-1 and TRBJ1-1, is SAVISQKPSRDICQRGTSLTIQCQVDSQVTMMFWYRQQPGQSLTLIATANQGSEATYESGFVIDKFPISRPNLTFSTLTVSNMSPEDSSIYLCSAKTQQGMNTEAFFGQGTRLTVV.